The rows below give T cell receptor beta chains drawn from one sample of a study of beta chain features in type 1 diabetes. Profiled with immunoSEQ multiplex PCR; TCRdb holds only in-frame clones, not every one. The data hold about 340,000 clones, with around 7.6% observed a single time. The sequencing input was central memory CD4+ T cells from blood. These receptors all come from a young woman in good health. Both conserved end residues are part of each CDR3. A D gene is named only where the DNA matches it firmly. Not all rows give a size; the values are once, few, many and, for expanded clones, a class.

clone_size | d_call | j_call | v_call | cdr3_aa | cdr3_nt
few | - | TRBJ2-3 | TRBV4-3 | CASSQDLGVDTQYF | TGCGCCAGCAGCCAAGATCTAGGAGTAGATACGCAGTATTTT
- | - | TRBJ1-4 | TRBV6-6 | CATGRVHEKLFF | TGTGCCACCGGCCGGGTGCATGAAAAACTGTTTTTT
few | - | TRBJ1-2 | TRBV5-6 | CASSGSYTANYGYTF | TGTGCCAGCTCCGGCAGCTATACCGCTAACTATGGCTACACCTTC
few | TRBD1 | TRBJ1-2 | TRBV6-5 | CASSATGKARGYTF | TGTGCCAGCAGTGCGACAGGGAAGGCTCGCGGCTACACCTTC
few | - | TRBJ2-1 | TRBV9 | CASSVGWAGNNEQFF | TGTGCCAGCAGCGTAGGCTGGGCGGGGAACAATGAGCAGTTCTTC
few | - | TRBJ2-1 | TRBV7-9 | CASSLDWGANNEQFF | TGTGCCAGCAGCTTAGATTGGGGGGCGAACAATGAGCAGTTCTTC
- | - | TRBJ2-5 | TRBV4-2 | CASSQELGGEETQYF | TGTGCCAGCAGCCAAGAACTCGGAGGGGAAGAGACCCAGTACTTC
- | - | TRBJ2-3 | TRBV6-6 | CASSPEGADTQYF | TGTGCCAGCAGTCCAGAGGGGGCAGATACGCAGTATTTT
few | TRBD2 | TRBJ2-7 | TRBV28 | CASTRGLAAYEQYF | TGTGCCTCTACCAGGGGACTAGCAGCCTACGAGCAGTACTTC
- | - | TRBJ2-7 | TRBV18 | CASSPIVSYEQYF | TGTGCCAGCTCACCGATAGTCTCCTACGAGCAGTACTTC
- | - | TRBJ2-5 | TRBV11-2 | CASSPRAEETQYF | TGTGCCAGCAGCCCCCGGGCCGAAGAGACCCAGTACTTC
- | - | TRBJ2-1 | TRBV29-1 | CSVDGTGTPPTDYNEQFF | TGCAGCGTTGATGGCACCGGGACACCGCCGACTGACTACAATGAGCAGTTCTTC
many | TRBD2 | TRBJ2-3 | TRBV9 | CASSVSGTSTDTQYF | TGTGCCAGCAGCGTTAGCGGGACTAGCACAGATACGCAGTATTTT
- | - | TRBJ2-1 | TRBV20-1 | CSARGLGFGFF | TGCAGTGCTAGAGGGCTAGGCTTCGGGTTCTTC
- | - | TRBJ1-1 | TRBV18 | CASSFGAETEAFF | TGTGCCAGCTCATTTGGGGCCGAAACTGAAGCTTTCTTT
- | - | TRBJ2-1 | TRBV10-3 | CATTGDSYNEQFF | TGTGCCACTACCGGCGACTCCTACAATGAGCAGTTCTTC
- | - | TRBJ1-2 | TRBV7-9 | CASTLEVLSGYTF | TGTGCCAGCACCTTGGAAGTGCTAAGTGGCTACACCTTC
few | - | TRBJ2-3 | TRBV20-1 | CSALLRAAQYF | TGCAGTGCCCTACTACGCGCGGCGCAGTATTTT
few | - | TRBJ2-1 | TRBV5-1 | CASSLVFGYNEQFF | TGCGCCAGCAGCTTGGTCTTTGGATACAATGAGCAGTTCTTC
many | TRBD2 | TRBJ2-2 | TRBV29-1 | CSARLSGIAGELFF | TGCAGCGCCCGACTTAGCGGGATCGCCGGGGAGCTGTTTTTT
many | - | TRBJ2-3 | TRBV5-1 | CASSLGTGTSTDTQYF | TGCGCCAGCAGCTTGGGAACAGGGACGAGCACAGATACGCAGTATTTT
- | TRBD2 | TRBJ2-3 | TRBV27 | CASSLRTSGSTDTQYF | TGTGCCAGCAGTTTAAGGACTAGCGGTAGCACAGATACGCAGTATTTT
- | - | TRBJ1-1 | TRBV25-1 | CASSGGGPGFF | TGTGCCAGCAGTGGCGGTGGTCCTGGTTTCTTT
- | - | TRBJ2-1 | TRBV7-6 | CASSLDGAPYNEQFF | TGTGCCAGCAGCTTAGACGGCGCACCGTACAATGAGCAGTTCTTC
- | - | TRBJ2-3 | TRBV2 | CASSTRPDTQYF | TGTGCCAGCAGTACTAGGCCAGATACGCAGTATTTT
few | - | TRBJ2-1 | TRBV4-3 | CASSHDFGEQFF | TGCGCCAGCAGCCATGATTTCGGGGAGCAGTTCTTC
- | TRBD2 | TRBJ2-1 | TRBV16 | CASSPLAGRDGEQFF | TGTGCCAGCAGCCCGTTAGCGGGAAGAGACGGTGAGCAGTTCTTC
many | - | TRBJ1-2 | TRBV28 | CASRQLSGDGFGYTF | TGTGCCAGCAGGCAACTCTCGGGAGACGGCTTTGGCTACACCTTC
many | - | TRBJ2-3 | TRBV9 | CASSVLGSTDTQYF | TGTGCCAGCAGCGTGCTCGGGTCGACAGATACGCAGTATTTT
- | - | TRBJ2-2 | TRBV7-2 | CASTYRSGELFF | TGTGCCAGCACCTACAGGTCCGGGGAGCTGTTTTTT
- | - | TRBJ1-1 | TRBV4-3 | CASRGRAEAFF | TGCGCCAGCAGAGGGAGGGCTGAAGCTTTCTTT
few | - | TRBJ2-5 | TRBV20-1 | CSATQETQYF | TGCAGTGCTACCCAAGAGACCCAGTACTTC
few | - | TRBJ2-3 | TRBV28 | CASSLRGSHTQYF | TGTGCCAGCAGCCTCCGGGGTTCACATACGCAGTATTTT
- | TRBD2 | TRBJ2-5 | TRBV9 | CASSPYGTSGSTQYF | TGTGCCAGCAGCCCCTACGGGACTAGCGGGAGTACCCAGTACTTC
many | - | TRBJ2-7 | TRBV7-3 | CASSLGITGSEQYF | TGTGCCAGCAGCTTAGGAATTACTGGGTCCGAGCAGTACTTC
few | - | TRBJ2-1 | TRBV7-6 | CASSLAGVGNEQFF | TGTGCCAGCAGCTTAGCAGGGGTCGGGAATGAGCAGTTCTTC
- | - | TRBJ1-3 | TRBV20-1 | CSAERGNTIYF | TGCAGTGCGGAGAGGGGAAACACCATATATTTT